This entry lists 32 T cell receptor beta chains sequenced from one sample in a study of cytomegalovirus exposure and HLA in healthy donors. In the PCR, 60 Vbeta and 13 Jbeta primers were used. Some clones are missing from TCRdb's copy, which holds only in-frame ones; the method was immunoSEQ multiplex PCR. There are around 40,000 clones in the sample, with about 9.2% held by the top ten. Source material: PBMCs. The receptor set was obtained from a man aged 40-55 years in good health and CMV-seropositive.

The DNA of the CDR3 is TGTGCCAGCAGCTTGGAATCAGGGGTAGAAGAAAAACTGTTTTTT. This encodes CASSLESGVEEKLFF. The chain links TRBV5-4 to TRBJ1-4; D is perhaps TRBD1 (6 bases). V lost 0 bases and J lost 8, with 14 bases in between. Germline-derived CDR1 and CDR2 are SGHNT and YYREEE (reference sequence). The CDR3 extends over 15 amino acids.

The chain carries TRBV10-3 and TRBJ2-3; the match to TRBD1 covers 8 bases. With V trimmed by 0 bases and J by 3 bases, 2 bases remained unmatched. This CDR3 has 15 residues. Germline-derived CDR1 and CDR2 are ENHRY and SYGVKD. The CDR3 coding sequence is TGTGCCATCAGTGAGTCGAGACAGGGGACAGATACGCAGTATTTT. Translating gives CAISESRQGTDTQYF.

This rearrangement joins TRBV14 to TRBJ2-5, with TRBD2 identical over 14 bases. Trimming cost V 1 base and J 11 bases; bases outside gene matches: 9. Germline assignment: CDR1 SGHDN and CDR2 FVKESK. The CDR3 covers 16 residues. The CDR3 DNA sequence: TGTGCCAGCAGCCAAGGGTGGACTAGCGGGAGGTATGAGCAGTACTTC. Translated, it gives CASSQGWTSGRYEQYF. Looking up the rest from reference TRBV14 and TRBJ2-5 gives the full variable domain: EAGVTQFPSHSVIEKGQTVTLRCDPISGHDNLYWYRRVMGKEIKFLLHFVKESKQDESGMPNNRFLAERTGGTYSTLKVQPAELEDSGVYFCASSQGWTSGRYEQYFGPGTRLLVL.

V is TRBV2 and J is TRBJ2-6; D unresolved. CDR3 length equals 15 residues. V dropped 7 bases and J dropped 2 bases, with 12 bases sitting between them. Germline lookup yields CDR1 SNHLY and CDR2 FYNNEI. CDR3 region: CASTIRGPGANVLTF. DNA of the CDR3: TGTGCCAGCACTATACGTGGGCCTGGGGCCAACGTCCTGACTTTC.

The chain carries TRBV9 and TRBJ1-1, with D uncertain. Germline CDR1 reads SGDLS; CDR2 reads YYNGEE. Between the trimmed V and J ends, which lost 4 bases and 1 base, there was a span of 14 bases. The CDR3 spans 15 residues. CDR3 amino acids: CASSPASVPNTEAFF. CDR3 in DNA: TGTGCCAGCAGCCCCGCTAGTGTCCCGAACACTGAAGCTTTCTTT.

The chain is built from TRBV6-5 and TRBJ2-5; a weak D match, TRBD2 (6 bases). V was trimmed by 0 bases and J by 1 base, leaving 12 bases between them. CDR3 length: 16 amino acids. CDR1 is MNHEY, CDR2 SVGAGI, per germline. CDR3 sequence reads: CASSYSISGSQETQYF. The DNA for the CDR3 is TGTGCCAGCAGTTACTCAATTAGCGGATCCCAAGAGACCCAGTACTTC.

V usage is TRBV12-5 and J usage is TRBJ2-6; the D gene is possibly TRBD1 (5 bases). CDR3 length equals 17 residues. Germline-derived CDR1 and CDR2 are LGHNT and FRNRAP. The V end was cut by 4 bases, the J end by 2 bases, with 15 bases between. The CDR3 sequence: CASGSFTLRAGANVLTF. The CDR3 DNA reads TGTGCTAGTGGTTCGTTTACCCTCAGGGCTGGGGCCAACGTCCTGACTTTC.

Points on this clone: No DNA is shown, since the ends of the CDR3 on it are uncertain; the CDR3 is the one TCRdb lists. The genes are TRBV6-7 and TRBJ2-3; the table's D gene call, TRBD2, was not cross checked with the DNA. TRBV6-7 is placed among ORFs of uncertain function. The CDR3 region is 16 residues in length, termini included. CDR3 amino acids: CASTVIVAGGTDTRYF.

The chain is built from TRBV6-1 and TRBJ1-5; 10 positions agree with TRBD1. The CDR3 extends over 15 amino acids. The V segment lost 5 bases and the J segment 3 bases; nucleotides outside the gene matches: 4. Looked up from germline, CDR1 is MNHNS and CDR2 is SASEGT. The CDR3 sequence is CASSPDRGYNQPQHF. DNA of the CDR3: TGTGCCAGCAGTCCGGACAGGGGGTACAATCAGCCCCAGCATTTT.

The chain links TRBV10-3 to TRBJ2-7, with 10 bases matching TRBD2. Per germline, CDR1 ENHRY and CDR2 SYGVKD. The V segment lost 7 bases and the J segment 6 bases; nucleotides outside the gene matches: 12. The CDR3 is 15 residues long. For the CDR3, the DNA is TGTGCCATCACCGGCCCCGGGCTAGCGGGAGTCGAGCAGTACTTC. Translation: CAITGPGLAGVEQYF.

V gene TRBV7-2 combines with J gene TRBJ1-2; TRBD1 aligns across 7 bases. The V and J ends lost 3 bases and 3 bases, in that order; junction bases with no gene match: 4. The CDR3 covers 14 residues. Per the germline V gene, CDR1 is SGHTA and CDR2 is FQGNSA. The CDR3: CASSFLQGDYGYTF. CDR3 bases: TGTGCCAGCAGCTTCCTCCAGGGGGACTATGGCTACACCTTC.

The CDR3 reads CAGNRELNYGYTF. The CDR3 coding sequence is TGTGCCGGAAACAGGGAACTCAACTATGGCTACACCTTC. The V and J genes are TRBV2 and TRBJ1-2, with D tentatively TRBD1 (6 bases). Deletions cut 11 bases from V and 2 bases from J, with 15 bases between. This CDR3 is built from 13 residues. The V gene's germline CDR1 is SNHLY and CDR2 FYNNEI.

This chain connects TRBV6-5 to TRBJ1-2; 8 positions agree with TRBD1. CDR1 MNHEY and CDR2 SVGAGI come from the germline V gene. The CDR3 totals 14 residues. V shed 2 bases, J shed 8 bases, and the junction held 7 bases outside the gene matches. The CDR3 sequence: CASSYVTGDDGYTF. The CDR3 nucleotides are TGTGCCAGCAGTTACGTGACAGGGGATGACGGCTACACCTTC.

J is TRBJ2-5 and V is TRBV9, with D possibly being TRBD2 (5 bases). CDR1 SGDLS and CDR2 YYNGEE come from the germline V gene. V lost 4 bases to trimming and J lost 5 bases, with 6 bases between them. This CDR3 has 11 residues. The CDR3 is CASSSGETQYF. Here the CDR3 DNA reads TGTGCCAGCAGCTCGGGGGAGACCCAGTACTTC.

The chain is built from TRBV19 and TRBJ2-3, with 8 bases matching TRBD1. V lost 6 bases and J lost 5; bases outside the gene matches: 13. The CDR3 extends over 16 amino acids. CDR1 and CDR2 (germline): LNHDA, SQIVND (reference sequence). CDR3 region: CASSRWTGQVLDTQYF. CDR3 nucleotide sequence: TGTGCCAGTAGCCGATGGACAGGGCAAGTGCTAGATACGCAGTATTTT.

This chain connects TRBV11-2 to TRBJ1-3; 7 bases fit TRBD1. Germline CDR1 reads SGHAT; CDR2 reads FQNNGV. Trimming at V came to 0 bases and at J to 7 bases, leaving 9 bases not matched to a gene. The CDR3 covers 16 residues. In DNA, the CDR3 is TGTGCCAGCAGCTTAGATGAACAGGGGAAGAGGAACACCATATATTTT. Amino acids: CASSLDEQGKRNTIYF.

The chain uses TRBV11-3 and TRBJ1-5, with a tentative D call TRBD1 (5 bases). Germline V CDR1 and CDR2: SGHNT, YENEEA. Trimming shortened V by 2 bases and J by 3 bases, and 8 bases separated the two germline ends. This CDR3 is built from 14 residues. CDR3 in amino acids: CASSLTGVNQPQHF. The CDR3 coding sequence is TGTGCCAGCAGCTTAACAGGCGTCAATCAGCCCCAGCATTTT.

This chain connects TRBV18 to TRBJ1-5, with TRBD1 as a possible D gene (5 bases). Trimming took off 3 bases at V and 1 base at J, with 25 bases between the two ends. The CDR3 is made up of 20 amino acids. Germline V gene sequence: CDR1 KGHSH, CDR2 LQKENI. The CDR3, as DNA: TGTGCCAGCTCACCTGACCCGATCACAGATAAACGGGGGAGCAATCAGCCCCAGCATTTT. It encodes CASSPDPITDKRGSNQPQHF. Full variable domain (rest looked up from reference TRBV18 and TRBJ1-5): NAGVMQNPRHLVRRRGQEARLRCSPMKGHSHVYWYRQLPEEGLKFMVYLQKENIIDESGMPKERFSAEFPKEGPSILRIQQVVRGDSAAYFCASSPDPITDKRGSNQPQHFGDGTRLSIL.

This chain links TRBV19 with TRBJ2-7; the D gene is possibly TRBD2 (6 bases). Looked up from germline, CDR1 is LNHDA and CDR2 is SQIVND (reference sequence). The CDR3 is 15 amino acids. V was pared by 4 bases and J by 2 bases, with 15 bases between. The CDR3: CASSTRDSDPYEQYF. DNA of the CDR3: TGTGCCAGTAGTACTCGGGACTCCGACCCCTACGAGCAGTACTTC.

The chain has TRBV2 and TRBJ1-1; tentatively, D is TRBD1 (5 bases). There are 19 residues in the CDR3. V dropped 8 bases and J dropped 3 bases, with 31 bases sitting between them. Germline-derived CDR1 and CDR2 are SNHLY and FYNNEI. CDR3 residues: CASFTRVTPTARGDTEAFF. CDR3 DNA: TGTGCCAGCTTCACCCGAGTGACCCCGACAGCCCGCGGGGACACTGAAGCTTTCTTT.

This chain uses TRBV6-6 with TRBJ1-5; D not certain. The V and J ends lost 7 bases and 2 bases respectively, with 6 bases between them. The CDR3 has 12 amino acids. In germline, CDR1 is MNHNY, CDR2 SVGAGI (reference sequence). This chain's CDR3 is CASTQGNQPQHF. The CDR3 nucleotides are TGTGCCAGCACCCAGGGCAATCAGCCCCAGCATTTT.

The chain has TRBV9 and TRBJ2-2; D is possibly TRBD2 (5 bases). Germline V gives CDR1 SGDLS, CDR2 YYNGEE. This CDR3 region has 12 residues. Trimming took 4 bases from V and 11 from J, leaving 12 bases between them. The CDR3 bases are TGTGCCAGCAGCTCGGGATTTTCTGAGCTGTTTTTT. Amino acids: CASSSGFSELFF. The variable domain in full, completed from reference TRBV9 and TRBJ2-2, reads DSGVTQTPKHLITATGQRVTLRCSPRSGDLSVYWYQQSLDQGLQFLIQYYNGEERAKGNILERFSAQQFPDLHSELNLSSLELGDSALYFCASSSGFSELFFGEGSRLTVL.

The chain has TRBV7-2 and TRBJ1-2, with D hard to call. The CDR3 extends over 13 amino acids. From germline, CDR1 is SGHTA and CDR2 FQGNSA. The V gene lost 5 bases and the J gene lost 3 bases, with 10 bases spanning the gap. The CDR3 DNA is TGTGCCAGCAGCCCCGGGTTCGACTATGGCTACACCTTC. Translated, it gives CASSPGFDYGYTF.

CDR3 bases: TGCGCCAGCAGCTCCGGACAGGGTGGTTACAATGAGCAGTTCTTC. Residues: CASSSGQGGYNEQFF. This chain connects TRBV5-1 to TRBJ2-1; 8 nucleotides agree with TRBD1. The CDR3 extends over 15 amino acids. CDR1 is SGHRS and CDR2 is YFSETQ in the germline V gene. V lost 3 bases and J lost 4; bases outside the gene matches: 6. The full variable domain, with the rest looked up from reference TRBV5-1 and TRBJ2-1, is KAGVTQTPRYLIKTRGQQVTLSCSPISGHRSVSWYQQTPGQGLQFLFEYFSETQRNKGNFPGRFSGRQFSNSRSEMNVSTLELGDSALYLCASSSGQGGYNEQFFGPGTRLTVL.

This chain links TRBV18 with TRBJ2-1, with a possible D match to TRBD1 (5 bases). Germline CDR1 reads KGHSH; CDR2 reads LQKENI. The CDR3 contains 12 residues. V shed 5 bases and J shed 10 bases, with 12 bases lying between them. The CDR3 DNA follows: TGTGCCAGCTCATCCCAGGGTCGGGAGCAGTTCTTC. As protein: CASSSQGREQFF.

The V gene is TRBV27, the J gene TRBJ1-3; the D gene is possibly TRBD1 (5 bases). In germline, CDR1 is MNHEY, CDR2 SMNVEV (reference sequence). The CDR3 is 13 amino acids. The ends were cut back, 3 bases at V and 4 bases at J, with 7 bases in the middle. Here the CDR3 DNA reads TGTGCCAGCAGTTTGCAGGGAGGAAACACCATATATTTT. Its translation: CASSLQGGNTIYF.

V gene TRBV19 combines with J gene TRBJ2-1, with 12 bases identical to TRBD2. The V gene end was trimmed by 1 base and the J gene end by 7 bases; junction bases not matched to a gene: 14. This CDR3 region has 19 residues. Germline V lookup: CDR1 LNHDA, CDR2 SQIVND (reference sequence). In DNA form, the CDR3 reads TGTGCCAGTAGTATAGGTGGCCTAGCGGGAGGGCTAGGGGAGAATGAGCAGTTCTTC. Its protein is CASSIGGLAGGLGENEQFF.

This chain links TRBV5-1 with TRBJ2-1; a possible D gene is TRBD2 (6 bases). V was clipped by 4 bases and J by 8 bases, with 13 bases between them. This CDR3 has 13 residues. CDR1 and CDR2 from the germline V gene are SGHRS and YFSETQ. This CDR3 is CASSTGSGDEQFF. CDR3 bases: TGCGCCAGCAGCACTGGATCGGGGGATGAGCAGTTCTTC.

The chain has TRBV7-8 and TRBJ2-1; 14 bases line up with TRBD2. Germline V gives CDR1 SGHVS, CDR2 FQNEAQ. The CDR3 has 20 residues. Trimming cost V 1 base and J 0 bases; bases outside gene matches: 8. The DNA of the CDR3 is TGTGCCAGCAGCTTAGAAAGAGTGGGGACTAGCGGGAGCTCCTACAATGAGCAGTTCTTC. This codes for CASSLERVGTSGSSYNEQFF.

The CDR3 protein is CACNSLIGSFF. CDR3 nucleotides: TGTGCCTGCAACAGTCTCATCGGATCTTTCTTT. V usage is TRBV30 and J usage is TRBJ1-1; no clear D gene. The germline gives CDR1 GTSNPN, CDR2 SVGIG (reference sequence). This CDR3 region has 11 residues. Trimming took off 6 bases at V and 12 bases at J, with 17 bases between the two ends.

The chain has TRBV18 and TRBJ2-5; maybe TRBD2 (5 bases). The CDR3 runs 14 residues. Germline lookup yields CDR1 KGHSH and CDR2 LQKENI. Trimming removed 3 bases at V and 5 bases at J, with 13 bases between. The DNA for the CDR3 is TGTGCCAGCTCACCCGGACCCAGCGGTGAGACCCAGTACTTC. Translation gives CASSPGPSGETQYF.

This clone is called medium-sized (0.01 to 0.1%) based on its frequency. J is TRBJ1-4 and V is TRBV2, with no clear D. This CDR3 is 13 amino acids long. Germline-derived CDR1 and CDR2 are SNHLY and FYNNEI. V lost 7 bases and J lost 7, with 13 bases in between. The CDR3 region is CASTEDWSEKLFF. CDR3 nucleotides: TGTGCCAGCACGGAAGACTGGAGTGAAAAACTGTTTTTT.